Below are 5 T cell receptor beta chains sequenced from a single sample in a study of spatial heterogeneity in lung cancer. The time point is: sample taken at primary tumor resection. The study sequenced unsorted whole RNA from tumor, nontumor lung or frozen PBMC. MiXCR, applied by TCRdb to the 5' RACE reads, yields one record per CDR3 protein. The sample shows tens of thousands of distinct CDR3 sequences, approximately 12% of them seen only once. The material was PBMCs, obtained at surgery. Receptors were obtained from a male donor with early-stage non-small cell lung cancer.

The chain couples TRBV10-3 to TRBJ1-5, with 10 bases matching TRBD1. J was trimmed by 5 bases and V by 5 bases; bases with no gene match: 6. Germline-derived CDR1 and CDR2 are ENHRY and SYGVKD. The CDR3 length is 15 residues. The CDR3 region has the DNA TGTGCCATCAGTCCCGGGACAGGGGTTGATCAGCCCCAGCATTTT. Encoded protein: CAISPGTGVDQPQHF.

This chain uses TRBV28 with TRBJ2-3; D may be TRBD2 (6 bases). Germline CDR1 reads MDHEN; CDR2 reads SYDVKM. The CDR3 spans 15 residues. V gave up 3 bases and J gave up 5 bases, with 15 bases separating them. CDR3 region: CASSFGGILRDTQYF. The CDR3 coding sequence is TGTGCCAGCAGTTTTGGCGGGATCTTAAGAGATACGCAGTATTTT.

This clonotype has only a few counts. The chain joins TRBV11-2 to TRBJ1-1; D is possibly TRBD1 (6 bases). Germline CDR1 and CDR2: SGHAT and FQNNGV. This CDR3 comprises 15 residues. Trimming cost V 2 bases and J 1 base, with 11 bases left between them. The CDR3, as DNA: TGTGCCAGCAGCTTAATGCAGGGGTCGAACACTGAAGCTTTCTTT. Protein sequence: CASSLMQGSNTEAFF.

This clonotype was seen repeatedly, ten times or more. The V gene is TRBV29-1, the J gene TRBJ2-5, with 12 bases identical to TRBD2. CDR1 and CDR2 from the germline V gene are SQVTM and ANQGSEA. The junction had 5 bases not matched to a gene; V was cut back by 1 base and J by 2 bases. This CDR3 is built from 16 residues. CDR3 DNA sequence: TGCAGCGTTGAAGGCGCTAGCGGGAGGGCTCAAGAGACCCAGTACTTC. This sequence encodes CSVEGASGRAQETQYF.

This clonotype occurred a few times. The chain carries TRBV5-1 and TRBJ2-1, with D perhaps TRBD2 (5 bases). V was clipped by 0 bases and J by 4 bases, with 14 bases between them. The CDR3 covers 16 residues. Germline V gene lookup returns CDR1 SGHRS and CDR2 YFSETQ. In nucleotides, the CDR3 is TGCGCCAGCAGCTTGGACGTGACTACCATTTACAATGAGCAGTTCTTC. It is translated as CASSLDVTTIYNEQFF.